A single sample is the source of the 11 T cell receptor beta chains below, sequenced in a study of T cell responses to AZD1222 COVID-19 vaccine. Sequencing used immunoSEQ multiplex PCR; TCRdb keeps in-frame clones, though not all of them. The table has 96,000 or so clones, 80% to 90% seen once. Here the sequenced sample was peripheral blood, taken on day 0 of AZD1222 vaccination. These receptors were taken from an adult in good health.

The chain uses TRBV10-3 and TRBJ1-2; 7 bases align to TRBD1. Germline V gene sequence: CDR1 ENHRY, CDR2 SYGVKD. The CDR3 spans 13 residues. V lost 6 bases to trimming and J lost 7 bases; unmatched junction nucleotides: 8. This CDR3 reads CAIRTLRDSGYTF. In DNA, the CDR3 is TGTGCCATCAGAACTCTCAGGGACAGTGGCTACACCTTC.

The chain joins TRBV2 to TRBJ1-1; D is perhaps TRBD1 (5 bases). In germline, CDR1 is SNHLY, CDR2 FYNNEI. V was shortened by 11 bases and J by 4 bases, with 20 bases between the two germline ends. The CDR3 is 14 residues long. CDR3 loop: CAFESTSRVTEAFF. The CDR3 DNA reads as TGTGCCTTCGAATCCACCTCCAGGGTCACTGAAGCTTTCTTT.

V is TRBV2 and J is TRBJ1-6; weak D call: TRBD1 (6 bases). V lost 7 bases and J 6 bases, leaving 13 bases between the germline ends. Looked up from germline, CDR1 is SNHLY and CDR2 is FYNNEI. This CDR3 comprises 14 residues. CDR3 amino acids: CASIGNRANSPLHF. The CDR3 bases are TGTGCCAGCATTGGGAACAGGGCTAATTCACCCCTCCACTTT.

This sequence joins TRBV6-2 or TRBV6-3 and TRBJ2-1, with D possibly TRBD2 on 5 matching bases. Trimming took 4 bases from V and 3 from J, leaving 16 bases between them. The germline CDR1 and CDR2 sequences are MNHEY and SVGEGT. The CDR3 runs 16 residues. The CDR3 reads CASSSLQAGHYNEQFF. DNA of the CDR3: TGTGCCAGCAGTTCCCTCCAGGCGGGCCACTACAATGAGCAGTTCTTC.

The CDR3 loop reads CASSQGAVRSYGYTF. The CDR3 DNA reads as TGTGCCAGCAGCCAAGGGGCCGTACGAAGCTATGGCTACACCTTC. The chain is built from TRBV3-1 (or the pseudogene TRBV3-2) and TRBJ1-2; D gene uncertain. Trimming left V 1 base short and J 4 bases short, with 13 bases between. The germline V gene has CDR1 LGHDT and CDR2 YNNKEL (reference sequence). This CDR3 is 15 amino acids long.

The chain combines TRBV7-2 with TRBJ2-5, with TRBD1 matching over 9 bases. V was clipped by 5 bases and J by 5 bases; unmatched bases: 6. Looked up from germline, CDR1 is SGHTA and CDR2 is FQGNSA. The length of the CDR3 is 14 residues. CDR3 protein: CASSGTGFRETQYF. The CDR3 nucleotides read TGTGCCAGCAGCGGGACAGGGTTCAGGGAGACCCAGTACTTC.

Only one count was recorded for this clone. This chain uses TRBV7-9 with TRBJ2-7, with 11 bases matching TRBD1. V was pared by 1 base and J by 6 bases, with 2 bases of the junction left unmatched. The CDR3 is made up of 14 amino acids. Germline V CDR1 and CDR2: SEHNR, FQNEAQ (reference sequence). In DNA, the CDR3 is TGTGCCAGCAGCTTAGGGACAGGGGGCGGCGAGCAGTACTTC. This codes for CASSLGTGGGEQYF.

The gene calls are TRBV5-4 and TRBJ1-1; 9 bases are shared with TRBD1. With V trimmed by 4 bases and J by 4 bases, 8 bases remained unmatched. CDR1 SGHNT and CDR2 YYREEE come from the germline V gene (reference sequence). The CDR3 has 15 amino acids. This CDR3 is CASSTQGQGGTEAFF. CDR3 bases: TGTGCCAGCAGCACCCAGGGACAGGGAGGCACTGAAGCTTTCTTT.

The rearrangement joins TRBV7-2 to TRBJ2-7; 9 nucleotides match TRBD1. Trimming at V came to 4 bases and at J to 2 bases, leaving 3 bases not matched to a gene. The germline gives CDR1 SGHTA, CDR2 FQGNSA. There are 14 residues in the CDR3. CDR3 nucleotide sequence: TGTGCCAGCAGCTCCGGGACAGGGACCTACGAGCAGTACTTC. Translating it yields CASSSGTGTYEQYF. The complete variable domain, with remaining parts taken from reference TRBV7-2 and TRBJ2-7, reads GAGVSQSPSNKVTEKGKDVELRCDPISGHTALYWYRQSLGQGLEFLIYFQGNSAPDKSGLPSDRFSAERTGGSVSTLTIQRTQQEDSAVYLCASSSGTGTYEQYFGPGTRLTVT.

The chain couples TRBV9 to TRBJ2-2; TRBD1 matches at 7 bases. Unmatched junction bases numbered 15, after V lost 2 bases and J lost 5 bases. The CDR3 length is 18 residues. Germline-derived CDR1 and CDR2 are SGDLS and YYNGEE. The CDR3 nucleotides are TGTGCCAGCAGCGTCCCGAAGGACAGGCCGGCTGAGACCGGGGAGCTGTTTTTT. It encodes CASSVPKDRPAETGELFF.

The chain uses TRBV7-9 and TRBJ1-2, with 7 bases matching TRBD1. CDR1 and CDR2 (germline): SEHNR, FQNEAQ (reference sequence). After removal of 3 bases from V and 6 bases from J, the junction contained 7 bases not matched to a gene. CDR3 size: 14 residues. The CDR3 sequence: CASSFAGGANGYTF. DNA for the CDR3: TGTGCCAGCAGCTTCGCAGGGGGTGCTAATGGCTACACCTTC. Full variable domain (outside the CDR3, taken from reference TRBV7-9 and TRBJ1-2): DTGVSQNPRHKITKRGQNVTFRCDPISEHNRLYWYRQTLGQGPEFLTYFQNEAQLEKSRLLSDRFSAERPKGSFSTLEIQRTEQGDSAMYLCASSFAGGANGYTFGSGTRLTVV.